This T cell receptor beta chain was documented in a study of blood T cells in healthy people across ages. Next came a second PCR, run for roughly 6 to 11 cycles, which used a sample-barcoded 5' primer along with a J-beta primer mix. TCRdb reprocessed the 5' RACE reads with MiXCR, giving one entry per CDR3 protein. The sample has some 900,000 distinct CDR3 sequences, 29% seen once. Each donor had 9 to 10 milliliters of peripheral blood drawn. The table lists this clonotype with a few counts. Unmatched junction bases numbered 9, after V lost 0 bases and J lost 0 bases. CDR1 DFQATT and CDR2 SNEGSKA come from the germline V gene (reference sequence). The CDR3 covers 19 residues.

V gene TRBV20-1 combines with J gene TRBJ2-6, with TRBD1 matching 9 bases. Specimen: blood. The clonotype was recovered from a woman aged 80 or over in good health. CDR3 protein: CSAREGGQGLISGANVLTF. The CDR3 DNA is TGCAGTGCTAGAGAGGGGGGACAGGGTCTTATCTCTGGGGCCAACGTCCTGACTTTC.